The 19 T cell receptor beta chains below come from one sample, sequenced in a study of cytomegalovirus exposure and HLA in healthy donors. The PCR had 60 Vbeta and 13 Jbeta primers. The table came from immunoSEQ multiplex PCR; TCRdb's copy has only in-frame clones and leaves some out. The sample has 150,000 to 200,000 clones, and its top ten clones hold 0.75% to 0.85%. Sample: PBMCs. These receptors all come from a woman under 30 in good health and CMV-seropositive.

The rearrangement links TRBV15 to TRBJ1-2; 7 nucleotides align to TRBD1. With 0 bases clipped from V and 3 bases from J, the junction kept 4 bases outside the gene matches. The CDR3 has 15 amino acids. Germline V gives CDR1 LNHNV, CDR2 YYDKDF (reference sequence). CDR3 region: CATSRDLGQYYGYTF. CDR3 coding DNA: TGTGCCACCAGCAGAGATCTGGGACAGTACTATGGCTACACCTTC.

The chain joins TRBV6-6 to TRBJ1-2; 10 bases map to TRBD1. With V trimmed by 2 bases and J by 7 bases, 1 base remained unmatched. CDR1 and CDR2 from the germline V gene are MNHNY and SVGAGI (reference sequence). This CDR3 has 13 amino acids. DNA for the CDR3: TGTGCCAGCAGTTACGGGACAGGGGCTGGCTACACCTTC. Translated: CASSYGTGAGYTF.

The CDR3 bases are TGTGCCAGCAGCGCAGGAACTGGAAACACCATATATTTT. Protein product: CASSAGTGNTIYF. The chain is built from TRBV9 and TRBJ1-3; D uncertain. V lost 3 bases and J 2 bases, leaving 6 bases between the germline ends. Per the germline V gene, CDR1 is SGDLS and CDR2 is YYNGEE. The CDR3 extends over 13 amino acids.

V is TRBV7-9 and J is TRBJ2-7; no clear D. With 1 base removed from V and 3 bases from J, the gap between germline ends came to 7 bases. Germline V gene lookup returns CDR1 SEHNR and CDR2 FQNEAQ (reference sequence). The CDR3 extends over 13 amino acids. CDR3 DNA sequence: TGTGCCAGCAGCTTAGGCGTCCTCTACGAGCAGTACTTC. Amino acid sequence: CASSLGVLYEQYF.

The chain couples TRBV4-3 to TRBJ1-2, with 8 bases that match TRBD1. This CDR3 comprises 16 residues. With 4 bases clipped from V and 2 bases from J, the junction kept 9 bases outside the gene matches. CDR1 and CDR2 from the germline V gene are LGHNA and YSLEER. The CDR3, as DNA: TGCGCCAGCAGCCTACAAGTTGGACAGGGAAACTATGGCTACACCTTC. Translating it yields CASSLQVGQGNYGYTF.

The CDR3 spells CASSLEQHTDTQYF. CDR3 DNA sequence: TGCGCCAGCAGCTTGGAACAGCACACAGATACGCAGTATTTT. The rearrangement links TRBV5-1 to TRBJ2-3; D uncertain. The germline gives CDR1 SGHRS, CDR2 YFSETQ. The CDR3 is 14 amino acids. The V gene lost 0 bases and the J gene lost 2 bases, with 7 bases spanning the gap.

The chain links TRBV20-1 to TRBJ1-2; perhaps TRBD1 as D (5 bases). Germline V gene lookup returns CDR1 DFQATT and CDR2 SNEGSKA (reference sequence). Between the trimmed V and J ends, which lost 2 bases and 8 bases, there was a span of 9 bases. This CDR3 comprises 11 residues. CDR3 residues: CSARRGTGYTF. In nucleotides, the CDR3 is TGCAGTGCTAGAAGGGGTACAGGCTACACCTTC.

J is TRBJ1-5 and V is TRBV18; D might be TRBD1 (5 bases). The CDR3 consists of 16 residues. Germline V CDR1 and CDR2: KGHSH, LQKENI. V lost 3 bases to trimming and J lost 2 bases, with 14 bases between them. CDR3 protein: CASSPQGGEGNQPQHF. The DNA of the CDR3 is TGTGCCAGCTCACCCCAAGGAGGGGAGGGCAATCAGCCCCAGCATTTT. Filled out from reference TRBV18 and TRBJ1-5, the complete variable domain reads NAGVMQNPRHLVRRRGQEARLRCSPMKGHSHVYWYRQLPEEGLKFMVYLQKENIIDESGMPKERFSAEFPKEGPSILRIQQVVRGDSAAYFCASSPQGGEGNQPQHFGDGTRLSIL.

The chain employs TRBV18 and TRBJ1-5, with TRBD1 as a possible D gene (5 bases). Germline V gene data show CDR1 as KGHSH and CDR2 as LQKENI. V lost 3 bases to trimming and J lost 5 bases, with 20 bases between them. CDR3 length: 17 residues. CDR3 sequence reads: CASSPYGRTAGDQPQHF. In DNA form, the CDR3 reads TGTGCCAGCTCACCTTACGGCAGGACCGCGGGGGATCAGCCCCAGCATTTT.

This chain links TRBV5-4 with TRBJ2-5, with 7 bases lining up with TRBD1. The V gene end was trimmed by 4 bases and the J gene end by 6 bases; junction bases not matched to a gene: 12. The CDR3 runs to 15 residues. CDR1 is SGHNT, CDR2 YYREEE, per germline (reference sequence). CDR3 region: CASSLQTGSEKTQYF. The CDR3 DNA reads TGTGCCAGCAGCCTCCAGACAGGGTCGGAAAAGACCCAGTACTTC.

The chain is built from TRBV5-4 and TRBJ1-2; 7 nucleotides align to TRBD1. This CDR3 comprises 16 residues. Trimming at V came to 2 bases and at J to 1 base, leaving 8 bases not matched to a gene. Looked up from germline, CDR1 is SGHNT and CDR2 is YYREEE (reference sequence). The CDR3, as DNA: TGTGCCAGCAGCTTTTCCGGGACAGAATATAACTATGGCTACACCTTC. This sequence encodes CASSFSGTEYNYGYTF.

V usage is TRBV6-5 and J usage is TRBJ2-5; no clear D. CDR1 is MNHEY, CDR2 SVGAGI, per germline. V gave up 5 bases and J gave up 5 bases, with 15 bases separating them. The CDR3 runs to 14 residues. Written as DNA, the CDR3 is TGTGCCAGCAGTCCCCTCCGAGAAACGGAGACCCAGTACTTC. Its protein product is CASSPLRETETQYF.

This chain links TRBV19 with TRBJ2-1, with TRBD2 matching 11 bases. The CDR3 totals 16 residues. V was pared by 3 bases and J by 7 bases, with 8 bases of the junction left unmatched. The germline CDR1 and CDR2 sequences are LNHDA and SQIVND (reference sequence). The CDR3 sequence is CASSILLAGGRNEQFF. The CDR3 DNA follows: TGTGCCAGTAGTATTTTGCTAGCGGGGGGTAGGAATGAGCAGTTCTTC.

The rearrangement joins TRBV6-6 to TRBJ1-6; TRBD1 is a possible D gene (5 bases). This CDR3 is 15 amino acids long. Germline CDR1 is MNHNY and CDR2 is SVGAGI (reference sequence). The V end lost 6 bases, the J end lost 6 bases, and 15 bases lay between the germline ends. In nucleotides, the CDR3 is TGTGCCAGCAGCCCCGTAGGGGCTGGTAATTCACCCCTCCACTTT. Residues: CASSPVGAGNSPLHF.

The rearrangement joins TRBV5-4 to TRBJ1-5; 7 bases match TRBD1. This CDR3 has 14 amino acids. The germline V gene has CDR1 SGHNT and CDR2 YYREEE (reference sequence). V gave up 2 bases and J gave up 4 bases; unmatched junction bases: 3. CDR3 nucleotide sequence: TGTGCCAGCAGCTTTAACAGGGGAAATCAGCCCCAGCATTTT. Translating it yields CASSFNRGNQPQHF.

The chain has TRBV30 and TRBJ2-3; TRBD2 matches 8 bases. The CDR3 is made up of 14 amino acids. J gave up 6 bases and V 4 bases, and 9 bases lay outside the gene matches. Germline loops: CDR1 GTSNPN, CDR2 SVGIG (reference sequence). The DNA for the CDR3 is TGTGCCTGGAACCCGACGGGGGGGGCCGATACGCAGTATTTT. This translates into CAWNPTGGADTQYF. The entire variable domain, with the rest obtained from reference TRBV30 and TRBJ2-3, is as follows: SQTIHQWPATLVQPVGSPLSLECTVEGTSNPNLYWYRQAAGRGLQLLFYSVGIGQISSEVPQNLSASRPQDRQFILSSKKLLLSDSGFYLCAWNPTGGADTQYFGPGTRLTVL.

The rearrangement joins TRBV5-1 to TRBJ1-1, with 10 bases that match TRBD1. The germline V gene has CDR1 SGHRS and CDR2 YFSETQ. The J segment lost 3 bases and the V segment lost 7 bases, leaving 6 bases of the junction unmatched. This CDR3 comprises 14 residues. The CDR3 reads CASARDRGYTEAFF. The CDR3 coding sequence is TGCGCCAGCGCCCGGGACAGGGGTTACACTGAAGCTTTCTTT. Full variable domain (remainder filled in from reference TRBV5-1 and TRBJ1-1): KAGVTQTPRYLIKTRGQQVTLSCSPISGHRSVSWYQQTPGQGLQFLFEYFSETQRNKGNFPGRFSGRQFSNSRSEMNVSTLELGDSALYLCASARDRGYTEAFFGQGTRLTVV.

The V call is TRBV7-8, the J call TRBJ2-5, with a weak D call TRBD1 (5 bases). Trimming shortened V by 1 base and J by 4 bases, and 13 bases separated the two germline ends. The length of the CDR3 is 15 residues. The germline V gene has CDR1 SGHVS and CDR2 FQNEAQ. CDR3 coding DNA: TGTGCCAGCAGCTTAGGTGCAGGGAAAGGAGAGACCCAGTACTTC. This gives the protein CASSLGAGKGETQYF.

The chain links TRBV7-8 to TRBJ2-2, with D possibly being TRBD1 (6 bases). CDR1 and CDR2 (germline): SGHVS, FQNEAQ. Trimming pared 2 bases from V and 3 bases from J, leaving 10 bases between. This CDR3 region has 15 residues. The CDR3 is CASSLHRVHTGELFF. CDR3 sequence (DNA): TGTGCCAGCAGCTTACACAGGGTGCACACCGGGGAGCTGTTTTTT.